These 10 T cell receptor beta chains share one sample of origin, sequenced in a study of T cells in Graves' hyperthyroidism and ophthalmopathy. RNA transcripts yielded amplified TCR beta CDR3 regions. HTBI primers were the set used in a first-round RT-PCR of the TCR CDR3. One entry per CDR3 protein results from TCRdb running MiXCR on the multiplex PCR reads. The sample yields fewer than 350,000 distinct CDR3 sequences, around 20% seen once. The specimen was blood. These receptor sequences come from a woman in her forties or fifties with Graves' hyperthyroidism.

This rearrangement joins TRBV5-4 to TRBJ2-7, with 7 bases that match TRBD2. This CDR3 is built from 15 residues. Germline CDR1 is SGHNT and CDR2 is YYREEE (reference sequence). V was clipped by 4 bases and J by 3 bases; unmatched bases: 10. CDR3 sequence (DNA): TGTGCCAGCAGCCCCCCCGGGGGGACCCGCTACGAGCAGTACTTC. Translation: CASSPPGGTRYEQYF.

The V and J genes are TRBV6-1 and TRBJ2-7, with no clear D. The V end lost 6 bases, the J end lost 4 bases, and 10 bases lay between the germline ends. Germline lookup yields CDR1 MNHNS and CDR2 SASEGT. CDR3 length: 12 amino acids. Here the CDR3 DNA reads TGTGCCAGCAGCCTCATCGATTACGAGCAGTACTTC. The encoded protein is CASSLIDYEQYF.

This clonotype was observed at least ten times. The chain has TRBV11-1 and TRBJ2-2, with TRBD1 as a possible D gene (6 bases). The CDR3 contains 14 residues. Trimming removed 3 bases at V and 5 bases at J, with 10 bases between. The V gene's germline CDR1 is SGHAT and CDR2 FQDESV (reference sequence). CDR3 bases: TGTGCCAGCAGCTTTCTGCAGGGGACCGGGGAGCTGTTTTTT. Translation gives CASSFLQGTGELFF. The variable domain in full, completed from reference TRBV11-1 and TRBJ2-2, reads EAEVAQSPRYKITEKSQAVAFWCDPISGHATLYWYRQILGQGPELLVQFQDESVVDDSQLPKDRFSAERLKGVDSTLKIQPAELGDSAMYLCASSFLQGTGELFFGEGSRLTVL.

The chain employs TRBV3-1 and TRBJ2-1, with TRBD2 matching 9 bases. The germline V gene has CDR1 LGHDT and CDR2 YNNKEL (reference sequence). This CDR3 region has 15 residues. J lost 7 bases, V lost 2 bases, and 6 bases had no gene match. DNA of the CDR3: TGTGCCAGCAGCCAACGGCGGGGGGGGGGAAATGAGCAGTTCTTC. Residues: CASSQRRGGGNEQFF.

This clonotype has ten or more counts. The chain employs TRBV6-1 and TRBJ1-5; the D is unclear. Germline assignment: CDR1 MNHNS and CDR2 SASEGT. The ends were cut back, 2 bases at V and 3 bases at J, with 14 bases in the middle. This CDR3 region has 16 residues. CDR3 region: CASSEFLVAINQPQHF. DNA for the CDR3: TGTGCCAGCAGTGAATTTTTGGTGGCTATCAATCAGCCCCAGCATTTT.

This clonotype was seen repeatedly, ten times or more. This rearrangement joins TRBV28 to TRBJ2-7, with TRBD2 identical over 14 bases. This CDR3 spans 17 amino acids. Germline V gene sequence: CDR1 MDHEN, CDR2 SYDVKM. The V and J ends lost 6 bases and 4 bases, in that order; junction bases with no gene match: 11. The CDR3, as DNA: TGTGCCAGCAGCCTCGGACTAGCGGGAGGTTCTGGTTACGAGCAGTACTTC. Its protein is CASSLGLAGGSGYEQYF.

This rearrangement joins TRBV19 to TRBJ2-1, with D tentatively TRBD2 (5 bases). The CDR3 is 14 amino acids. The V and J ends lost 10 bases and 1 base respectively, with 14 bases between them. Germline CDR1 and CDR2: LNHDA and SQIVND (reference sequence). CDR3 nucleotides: TGTGCCACAAGGGAAGGAGGATCCTACAATGAGCAGTTCTTC. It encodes CATREGGSYNEQFF. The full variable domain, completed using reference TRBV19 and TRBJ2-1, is DGGITQSPKYLFRKEGQNVTLSCEQNLNHDAMYWYRQDPGQGLRLIYYSQIVNDFQKGDIAEGYSVSREKKESFPLTVTSAQKNPTAFYLCATREGGSYNEQFFGPGTRLTVL.

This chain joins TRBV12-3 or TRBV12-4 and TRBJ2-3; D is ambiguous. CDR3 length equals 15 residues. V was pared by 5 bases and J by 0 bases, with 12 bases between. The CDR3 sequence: CASSGRRASTDTQYF. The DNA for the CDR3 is TGTGCCAGCAGTGGGCGACGGGCTAGCACAGATACGCAGTATTTT.

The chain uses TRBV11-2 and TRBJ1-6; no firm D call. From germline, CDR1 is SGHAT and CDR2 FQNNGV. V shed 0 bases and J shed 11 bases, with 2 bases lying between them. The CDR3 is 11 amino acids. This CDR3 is CASSLDPPLHF. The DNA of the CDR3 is TGTGCCAGCAGCTTAGATCCACCCCTCCACTTT.

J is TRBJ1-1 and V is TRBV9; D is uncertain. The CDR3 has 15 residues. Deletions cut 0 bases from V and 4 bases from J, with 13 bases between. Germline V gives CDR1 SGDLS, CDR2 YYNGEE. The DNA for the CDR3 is TGTGCCAGCAGCGTAGTGGGTAAGGGCGCCACTGAAGCTTTCTTT. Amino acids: CASSVVGKGATEAFF.